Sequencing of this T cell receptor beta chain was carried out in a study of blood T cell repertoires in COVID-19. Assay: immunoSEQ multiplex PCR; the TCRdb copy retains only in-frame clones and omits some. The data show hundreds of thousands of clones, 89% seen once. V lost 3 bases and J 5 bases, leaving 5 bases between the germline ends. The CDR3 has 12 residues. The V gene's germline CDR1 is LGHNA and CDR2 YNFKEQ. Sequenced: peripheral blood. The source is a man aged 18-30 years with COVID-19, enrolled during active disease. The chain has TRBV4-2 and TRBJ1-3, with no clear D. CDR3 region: CASSQERNTIYF. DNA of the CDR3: TGTGCCAGCAGCCAGGAGAGAAACACCATATATTTT.